This TCR beta chain originates from a study of blood T cell repertoires in COVID-19. Study background: The samples span acute and convalescent COVID-19 from the United States, Italy and Spain.

TCRdb's table, derived via immunoSEQ multiplex PCR, lists solely in-frame clones and lacks some. The data hold around 300,000 clones, with 85% to 90% observed a single time. This clone showed up just once. The CDR3 extends over 15 amino acids. CDR1 SGHRS and CDR2 YFSETQ come from the germline V gene. After removal of 0 bases from V and 4 bases from J, the junction contained 6 bases not matched to a gene. Clinical history reported by participants formed the basis on which cohorts were assigned. Sequences were obtained from PBMCs or T cells enriched from blood (not recorded which). J is TRBJ2-7 and V is TRBV5-1, with TRBD1 matching 8 bases. The TCR was taken from a woman aged 25 to 39 who had recovered from COVID-19. The CDR3 sequence is CASSLGLTGGYEQYF. The DNA of the CDR3 is TGCGCCAGCAGCTTGGGACTTACAGGGGGTTACGAGCAGTACTTC.